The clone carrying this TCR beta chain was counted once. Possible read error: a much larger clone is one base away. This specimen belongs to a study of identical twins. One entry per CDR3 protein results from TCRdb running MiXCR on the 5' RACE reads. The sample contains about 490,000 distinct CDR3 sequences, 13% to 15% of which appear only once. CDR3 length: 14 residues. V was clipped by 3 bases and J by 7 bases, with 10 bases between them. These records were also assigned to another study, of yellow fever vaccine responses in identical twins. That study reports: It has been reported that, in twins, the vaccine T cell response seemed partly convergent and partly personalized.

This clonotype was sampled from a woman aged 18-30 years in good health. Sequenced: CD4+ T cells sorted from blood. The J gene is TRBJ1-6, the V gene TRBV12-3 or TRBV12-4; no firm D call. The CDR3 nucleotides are TGTGCCAGCAGTTTGAGTAGTAGGAATTCACCCCTCCACTTT. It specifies CASSLSSRNSPLHF.